A single sample is the source of the 10 T cell receptor beta chains below, sequenced in a study of T-cell memory formation after mild COVID-19. TCRdb reprocessed the 5' RACE reads with MiXCR, giving one entry per CDR3 protein. The table records about 470,000 distinct CDR3 sequences, over 15% of them present only once. Sequencing was done on a sample of PBMCs or a T cell subset sorted from them (not recorded which). Receptors originate from an adult woman who had mild COVID-19 (a few samples of this study predate the infection). Cell type and time point are not known.

This clonotype was observed many times. The chain is built from TRBV5-1 and TRBJ2-5; weak D call: TRBD1 (6 bases). The V end lost 4 bases, the J end lost 1 base, and 11 bases lay between the germline ends. CDR1 and CDR2 (germline): SGHRS, YFSETQ. CDR3 length: 14 residues. The CDR3 reads CASSKDSLQETQYF. The CDR3 DNA reads TGCGCCAGCAGCAAGGACAGCCTCCAAGAGACCCAGTACTTC.

J is TRBJ2-1 and V is TRBV27, with TRBD2 identical over 7 bases. The germline CDR1 and CDR2 sequences are MNHEY and SMNVEV (reference sequence). The CDR3 runs 13 residues. The V segment lost 3 bases and the J segment 8 bases; nucleotides outside the gene matches: 4. CDR3 loop: CASSLRREYEQFF. The CDR3 coding sequence is TGTGCCAGCAGTTTGCGGCGGGAGTATGAGCAGTTCTTC.

J is TRBJ1-2 and V is TRBV7-8, with 9 bases aligning to TRBD1. Germline V CDR1 and CDR2: SGHVS, FQNEAQ. This CDR3 has 14 amino acids. After removal of 3 bases from V and 5 bases from J, the junction contained 4 bases not matched to a gene. CDR3 bases: TGTGCCAGCAGCTTGGGCGACAGGGGGTATGGCTACACCTTC. It encodes CASSLGDRGYGYTF.

This clonotype was picked up a small number of times. The chain recombines TRBV7-6 with TRBJ2-5; perhaps D is TRBD1 or TRBD2 (5 bases each). The CDR3 is made up of 15 amino acids. The ends were cut back, 1 base at V and 5 bases at J, with 14 bases in the middle. Looked up from germline, CDR1 is SGHVS and CDR2 is FNYEAQ. The CDR3 loop reads CASSLEVSGRETQYF. Here the CDR3 DNA reads TGTGCCAGCAGCTTAGAGGTGTCGGGGCGGGAGACCCAGTACTTC.

This chain joins TRBV2 and TRBJ1-1; 8 bases line up with TRBD1. V shed 2 bases, J shed 11 bases, and the junction held 4 bases outside the gene matches. Germline CDR1 and CDR2: SNHLY and FYNNEI. The CDR3 extends over 12 amino acids. The CDR3 here is CASSEQGAYAFF. CDR3 nucleotide sequence: TGTGCCAGCAGTGAACAGGGGGCGTACGCTTTCTTT. Complete variable domain (other parts from reference TRBV2 and TRBJ1-1): EPEVTQTPSHQVTQMGQEVILRCVPISNHLYFYWYRQILGQKVEFLVSFYNNEISEKSEIFDDQFSVERPDGSNFTLKIRSTKLEDSAMYFCASSEQGAYAFFGQGTRLTVV.

This clonotype was detected a few times. The chain employs TRBV29-1 and TRBJ2-1, with TRBD1 identical over 10 bases. The CDR3 extends over 12 amino acids. J gave up 9 bases and V 7 bases, and 6 bases lay outside the gene matches. Germline V gene data show CDR1 as SQVTM and CDR2 as ANQGSEA. The CDR3 DNA sequence: TGCAGCGCGCCGGGACAGGGGAGTGAGCAGTTCTTC. Protein: CSAPGQGSEQFF.

This clonotype showed up just a few times. The V and J genes are TRBV10-3 and TRBJ2-7; TRBD2 aligns across 12 bases. Looked up from germline, CDR1 is ENHRY and CDR2 is SYGVKD. The CDR3 consists of 17 residues. The junction had 8 bases not matched to a gene; V was cut back by 3 bases and J by 2 bases. The CDR3 protein is CAISELPSSGRAYEQYF. The CDR3 bases are TGTGCCATCAGTGAACTCCCCTCTAGCGGGAGGGCCTACGAGCAGTACTTC.

This clonotype was counted between two and nine times. The chain combines TRBV4-1 with TRBJ2-3; 9 nucleotides match TRBD2. The length of the CDR3 is 19 residues. CDR1 is MGHRA and CDR2 is YSYEKL in the germline V gene. Unmatched junction bases numbered 15, after V lost 4 bases and J lost 1 base. The CDR3: CASSLSWLAGATGTDTQYF. As DNA, the CDR3 is TGCGCCAGCAGCCTCTCCTGGTTAGCGGGGGCGACCGGCACAGATACGCAGTATTTT.

The chain uses TRBV15 and TRBJ1-2, with 9 nucleotides matching TRBD1. Germline assignment: CDR1 LNHNV and CDR2 YYDKDF (reference sequence). V gave up 4 bases and J gave up 6 bases; unmatched junction bases: 6. CDR3 length: 14 amino acids. CDR3: CATSTGQGTHGYTF. CDR3 bases: TGTGCCACCAGCACGGGACAGGGAACCCATGGCTACACCTTC.

In this sample, this clonotype turned up a few times. This chain uses TRBV29-1 with TRBJ2-1; 12 bases map to TRBD2. Germline V gives CDR1 SQVTM, CDR2 ANQGSEA. Germline trimming cut 3 bases from V and 0 bases from J; bases unmatched to any gene: 6. This CDR3 has 17 amino acids. CDR3 amino acids: CSVELLAGGSSYNEQFF. The CDR3 DNA reads as TGCAGCGTTGAGTTACTAGCGGGGGGCAGCTCCTACAATGAGCAGTTCTTC.